The rows below give T cell receptor beta chains drawn from one sample of a study of type 1 regulatory T cells. TCRdb fed the reads into MiXCR, producing one record per CDR3 protein. The sample has more than 60,000 distinct CDR3 sequences, almost 50% seen once. Their specific antigens are unknown. Material for sequencing was cultured non-Tr1 T cells, either the whole culture or a sorted T cell fraction (not recorded which). The receptors here all came from a human donor in good health. Each CDR3 is given without its conserved first and last residue. The order of the fields is J gene, clone size, V gene, D gene, CDR3 protein. The D gene is left open where the match is weak. Clone size is shown for a subset of rows, as once, few, many or a class of expanded clone.

TRBJ1-2	NA	TRBV20-1	NA	SASRAAAGYT
TRBJ1-2	NA	TRBV29-1	NA	SVEDTGRRGYT
TRBJ1-4	few	TRBV20-1	TRBD1	SADRGDEKLF
TRBJ1-2	NA	TRBV20-1	TRBD1	SANEGQGGDYGYT
TRBJ1-5	few	TRBV6-2/TRBV6-3	TRBD1	ASSSGQGYQPQH
TRBJ2-5	NA	TRBV5-4	NA	ASSFGPSGHGETQY
TRBJ2-2	NA	TRBV5-1	NA	ASSLVRTGGTGELF
TRBJ1-1	few	TRBV28	TRBD1	ASSSGTGVIEAF
TRBJ2-7	NA	TRBV11-1	NA	ARDGAVGSYEQY
TRBJ2-3	NA	TRBV7-8	NA	ASSLGQKRGTDTQY